The entry that follows covers one T cell receptor beta chain sequence. No antigen is known for it. At one of its ends the junction is not consistent with the germline gene, which may arise from a read error. The CDR3 has 13 residues. Per the germline V gene, CDR1 is SEHNR and CDR2 is FQNEAQ (reference sequence). The sample originates from a study of cytomegalovirus exposure and HLA in healthy donors. Points from the study as a whole: A missense DCLRE1C variant was associated with V- and J-gene trimming of TCR beta chains in a later analysis, and an independent cohort replicated the association. For most subjects, TCR beta sequences were reported to predict HLA-A and HLA-B alleles with accuracy.

PCR was performed using 60 Vbeta and 13 Jbeta primers. Using immunoSEQ multiplex PCR, the repertoire was profiled, and TCRdb retains in-frame clones only, with some absent. Of 150,000 to 200,000 clones in the sample, roughly 60% are singletons; the top ten hold around 3%. The sample consisted of PBMCs. This chain links TRBV7-9 with TRBJ2-7, with unresolved D. The TCR was taken from a middle-aged man in good health and CMV-seronegative. The CDR3 spells CSSSLVASYEQYF. In DNA form, the CDR3 reads TGTTCCAGCAGCTTAGTCGCGTCCTACGAGCAGTACTTC.